These 27 T cell receptor beta chains were sequenced from one sample in a study of T cells in localized non-small cell lung cancer. Produced via immunoSEQ multiplex PCR; TCRdb's table is partial and in-frame only. Counted here are some 5,900 clones, more than 25% occurring once; the ten biggest clones make up approximately 5%. The sample in question was lung tumor tissue, obtained before any cancer treatment. The source of these receptors is an older female donor with stage I lung adenocarcinoma.

This chain joins TRBV6-8 and TRBJ2-7; 9 positions agree with TRBD2. The CDR3 has 16 amino acids. Losses at the gene ends were 4 bases for V and 5 bases for J; bases not matched to a gene: 12. CDR1 and CDR2 (germline): MNHGY, SAAAGT. CDR3 amino acids: CASSSKASGRSDEQYF. DNA of the CDR3: TGTGCCAGCAGTTCGAAAGCAAGCGGGAGGTCAGACGAGCAGTACTTC.

Judged by abundance, this clone is medium-sized. V gene TRBV11-3 combines with J gene TRBJ2-7; a possible D gene is TRBD2 (7 bases). V lost 4 bases, J lost 4 bases, and 17 bases lay in between. Per the germline V gene, CDR1 is SGHNT and CDR2 is YENEEA. The CDR3 contains 15 residues. The CDR3 DNA sequence: TGTGCCAGCAGCTCCGGGGGGCCGGCTAGATACGAGCAGTACTTC. Translating gives CASSSGGPARYEQYF.

This clone was counted only a few times. The CDR3 here is CASSLGAGGEQYF. CDR3 nucleotide sequence: TGTGCCAGCAGCTTAGGGGCAGGGGGTGAGCAGTACTTC. The rearrangement joins TRBV13 to TRBJ2-7; 7 bases fit TRBD1. CDR1 is PRHDT, CDR2 FYEKMQ, per germline (reference sequence). The ends lost 0 bases at V and 7 bases at J; junction bases unmatched: 3. CDR3 size: 13 residues.

The J gene is TRBJ2-2, the V gene TRBV19; unclear D gene. The V gene's germline CDR1 is LNHDA and CDR2 SQIVND (reference sequence). The CDR3 is 14 amino acids. V was trimmed by 3 bases and J by 3 bases, leaving 8 bases between them. CDR3 DNA: TGTGCCAGTAGTATGGGTGGGGACACCGGGGAGCTGTTTTTT. It translates to CASSMGGDTGELFF. The entire variable domain, with the rest obtained from reference TRBV19 and TRBJ2-2, is as follows: DGGITQSPKYLFRKEGQNVTLSCEQNLNHDAMYWYRQDPGQGLRLIYYSQIVNDFQKGDIAEGYSVSREKKESFPLTVTSAQKNPTAFYLCASSMGGDTGELFFGEGSRLTVL.

Ten or more counts support this clone. The chain links TRBV7-2 to TRBJ2-2, with TRBD1 matching over 11 bases. Germline trimming cut 8 bases from V and 6 bases from J; bases unmatched to any gene: 2. Per the germline V gene, CDR1 is SGHTA and CDR2 is FQGNSA. The CDR3 is 13 amino acids. This CDR3 reads CASEDRGPGELFF. The CDR3 nucleotides read TGTGCCAGCGAGGACAGGGGGCCCGGGGAGCTGTTTTTT. Full variable domain (outside the CDR3, taken from reference TRBV7-2 and TRBJ2-2): GAGVSQSPSNKVTEKGKDVELRCDPISGHTALYWYRQSLGQGLEFLIYFQGNSAPDKSGLPSDRFSAERTGGSVSTLTIQRTQQEDSAVYLCASEDRGPGELFFGEGSRLTVL.

This chain connects TRBV11-3 to TRBJ2-7; 9 positions match TRBD1. Germline CDR1 is SGHNT and CDR2 is YENEEA. This CDR3 comprises 16 residues. Unmatched junction bases numbered 11, after V lost 5 bases and J lost 3 bases. Here the CDR3 reads CASSRTGTGINYEQYF. In DNA form, the CDR3 reads TGTGCCAGCAGCCGAACAGGGACAGGGATTAACTACGAGCAGTACTTC.

This chain connects TRBV19 to TRBJ2-5, with 7 bases identical to TRBD1. The J segment lost 2 bases and the V segment lost 7 bases, leaving 7 bases of the junction unmatched. This CDR3 contains 14 residues. Germline-derived CDR1 and CDR2 are LNHDA and SQIVND (reference sequence). The CDR3 DNA is TGTGCCAGTAATATGGGACAGATTCAAGAGACCCAGTACTTC. It translates to CASNMGQIQETQYF.

This clone has only a few counts. The gene calls are TRBV11-3 and TRBJ2-1, with 7 bases fitting TRBD1. Germline values: CDR1 SGHNT, CDR2 YENEEA. The trim removed 5 bases at V and 2 bases at J, leaving 6 bases unmatched. The CDR3 runs 15 residues. CDR3 nucleotides: TGTGCCAGCAGCACGGACAGGAGGCCCTACAATGAGCAGTTCTTC. Its translation: CASSTDRRPYNEQFF.

This rearrangement joins TRBV6-8 to TRBJ2-7; TRBD2 agrees at 14 bases. Looked up from germline, CDR1 is MNHGY and CDR2 is SAAAGT. Germline trimming cut 10 bases from V and 7 bases from J; bases unmatched to any gene: 6. The CDR3 totals 13 residues. The DNA for the CDR3 is TGTGCCACCCGGACTAGCGGGAGGCCAGAGCAGTACTTC. Translating gives CATRTSGRPEQYF.

V usage is TRBV18 and J usage is TRBJ2-6; TRBD2 matches 7 bases. The length of the CDR3 is 17 residues. CDR1 and CDR2 (germline): KGHSH, LQKENI. The V segment lost 6 bases and the J segment 2 bases; nucleotides outside the gene matches: 10. The CDR3 DNA follows: TGTGCCAGCTCCCCTGCTGGCGGGAGTGCTGGGGCCAACGTCCTGACTTTC. Its protein is CASSPAGGSAGANVLTF.

This clone has just a few counts. The chain carries TRBV19 and TRBJ2-3; 9 bases align to TRBD1. The CDR3 runs to 14 residues. The germline V gene encodes CDR1 LNHDA and CDR2 SQIVND (reference sequence). With 5 bases clipped from V and 4 bases from J, the junction kept 4 bases outside the gene matches. CDR3 amino acids: CASSGDREADTQYF. DNA of the CDR3: TGTGCCAGTAGTGGGGACAGGGAGGCAGATACGCAGTATTTT.

The J gene is TRBJ2-2, the V gene TRBV19, with TRBD1 matching over 12 bases. The CDR3 loop spans 16 amino acids. Germline loops: CDR1 LNHDA, CDR2 SQIVND (reference sequence). J lost 8 bases, V lost 3 bases, and 7 bases had no gene match. The DNA of the CDR3 is TGTGCCAGTAGTATTCGGGGACAGGGGGCCACGGGGGAGCTGTTTTTT. Protein product: CASSIRGQGATGELFF.

The chain carries TRBV11-3 and TRBJ2-3; TRBD2 matches at 12 bases. V was clipped by 4 bases and J by 3 bases; unmatched bases: 2. CDR1 and CDR2 (germline): SGHNT, YENEEA. The CDR3 is made up of 15 amino acids. Here the CDR3 DNA reads TGTGCCAGCAGCTCGACTAGCGGGAGTACAGATACGCAGTATTTT. Amino acid sequence: CASSSTSGSTDTQYF.

This clone has only a few counts. DNA of the CDR3: TGTGCCAGCAGCTTACCCGGGACGGGTCAGTACGAGCAGTACTTC. Translation: CASSLPGTGQYEQYF. The rearrangement links TRBV11-3 to TRBJ2-7; the D call may be TRBD1 or TRBD2 (5 bases each). Germline lookup yields CDR1 SGHNT and CDR2 YENEEA. This CDR3 is 15 amino acids long. Trimming removed 2 bases at V and 4 bases at J, with 15 bases between.

This clone rates as medium-sized. The chain recombines TRBV9 with TRBJ2-7, with D possibly being TRBD1 (5 bases). The CDR3 totals 13 residues. Trimming shortened V by 5 bases and J by 7 bases, and 16 bases separated the two germline ends. Germline V gene sequence: CDR1 SGDLS, CDR2 YYNGEE. CDR3 sequence reads: CASSEAGIGEQYF. CDR3 bases: TGTGCCAGCAGTGAAGCAGGGATAGGGGAGCAGTACTTC.

The table lists this clone with a few counts. The genes are TRBV6-8 and TRBJ2-5; possible D gene TRBD1, 5 bases. Deletions cut 2 bases from V and 4 bases from J, with 8 bases between. This CDR3 spans 13 amino acids. From germline, CDR1 is MNHGY and CDR2 SAAAGT. The CDR3: CASSYNRGETQYF. CDR3 DNA: TGTGCCAGCAGTTACAATAGGGGAGAGACCCAGTACTTC.

This clone is medium-sized by share. J is TRBJ2-3 and V is TRBV10-3; TRBD2 is a possible D gene (6 bases). The germline V and J ends were trimmed by 0 bases and 4 bases, with 8 bases remaining between them. Germline V gene data show CDR1 as ENHRY and CDR2 as SYGVKD. The CDR3 contains 14 residues. The chain's CDR3 is CAISESLASDTQYF. The CDR3 DNA reads TGTGCCATCAGTGAGTCACTAGCCTCAGATACGCAGTATTTT.

The rearrangement uses TRBV19 and TRBJ2-7; 8 nucleotides agree with TRBD2. V was pared by 5 bases and J by 1 base, with 7 bases of the junction left unmatched. Per germline, CDR1 LNHDA and CDR2 SQIVND (reference sequence). This CDR3 has 15 residues. CDR3 nucleotide sequence: TGTGCCAGTAGTCGGGGGGGCTCGGGATCCTACGAGCAGTACTTC. Its protein is CASSRGGSGSYEQYF.

The chain recombines TRBV19 with TRBJ2-7; TRBD1 is a possible D gene (5 bases). V was pared by 4 bases and J by 2 bases, with 9 bases between. Germline lookup yields CDR1 LNHDA and CDR2 SQIVND (reference sequence). This CDR3 has 13 amino acids. As DNA, the CDR3 is TGTGCCAGTAGTACGACAGCTACCTACGAGCAGTACTTC. Translated, it gives CASSTTATYEQYF. The variable domain in full, with the rest retrieved from reference TRBV19 and TRBJ2-7, is DGGITQSPKYLFRKEGQNVTLSCEQNLNHDAMYWYRQDPGQGLRLIYYSQIVNDFQKGDIAEGYSVSREKKESFPLTVTSAQKNPTAFYLCASSTTATYEQYFGPGTRLTVT.

This clone showed up just a few times. J is TRBJ1-2 and V is TRBV19; D gene unclear. V was cut by 3 bases and J by 6 bases, with 14 bases left in between. There are 14 residues in the CDR3. Germline V CDR1 and CDR2: LNHDA, SQIVND (reference sequence). CDR3 protein: CASSIVLPGNGYTF. The CDR3, as DNA: TGTGCCAGTAGTATCGTTCTACCGGGGAATGGCTACACCTTC.

This clone was detected a few times. The J gene is TRBJ2-2, the V gene TRBV6-8, with no clear D. The CDR3 is made up of 16 amino acids. Between the trimmed V and J ends, which lost 6 bases and 3 bases, there was a span of 17 bases. Looked up from germline, CDR1 is MNHGY and CDR2 is SAAAGT. The CDR3 DNA reads as TGTGCCAGCAGCCGCTGGGTCGGAGATGACACCGGGGAGCTGTTTTTT. The encoded protein is CASSRWVGDDTGELFF.

This clone occurred a few times. V is TRBV6-8 and J is TRBJ2-5; 8 bases are shared with TRBD2. This CDR3 comprises 12 residues. The V gene's germline CDR1 is MNHGY and CDR2 SAAAGT. V lost 6 bases and J lost 12; bases outside the gene matches: 9. The CDR3 coding sequence is TGTGCCAGCAGCCCCCAGACTAGCGAAAAGTACTTC. This sequence encodes CASSPQTSEKYF.

Relative to its sample, this clone is medium-sized (0.01 to 0.1%). V gene TRBV11-3 combines with J gene TRBJ1-6; the D gene is possibly TRBD1 (6 bases). Deletions cut 5 bases from V and 7 bases from J, with 15 bases between. The germline CDR1 and CDR2 sequences are SGHNT and YENEEA. This CDR3 is 15 amino acids long. CDR3 amino acids: CASSRGGLENSPLHF. CDR3 DNA sequence: TGTGCCAGCAGCAGAGGGGGGTTGGAGAATTCACCCCTCCACTTT.

This clone is labeled as medium-sized. The chain links TRBV11-3 to TRBJ2-7; the D gene is possibly TRBD2 (6 bases). V was cut by 3 bases and J by 2 bases, with 14 bases left in between. The CDR3 consists of 15 residues. CDR1 and CDR2 (germline): SGHNT, YENEEA. The CDR3 DNA follows: TGTGCCAGCAGCTTGGATAGCGGTTTCACCTACGAGCAGTACTTC. As protein: CASSLDSGFTYEQYF.

The chain uses TRBV5-1 and TRBJ1-2; a weak D match, TRBD1 (6 bases). Trimming shortened V by 0 bases and J by 4 bases, and 13 bases separated the two germline ends. Germline loops: CDR1 SGHRS, CDR2 YFSETQ. The CDR3 consists of 15 residues. The DNA of the CDR3 is TGCGCCAGCAGCTTGGCCTTGTCCAGGGGCTATGGCTACACCTTC. Amino acid sequence: CASSLALSRGYGYTF.

V and J are TRBV18 and TRBJ2-1, with TRBD2 matching 9 bases. The CDR3 has 14 amino acids. The V gene's germline CDR1 is KGHSH and CDR2 LQKENI. The trim removed 8 bases at V and 2 bases at J, leaving 4 bases unmatched. The CDR3 loop is CASKERGAYNEQFF. CDR3 nucleotide sequence: TGTGCCAGCAAGGAGCGGGGGGCCTACAATGAGCAGTTCTTC.

This clone was seen a handful of times. The rearrangement joins TRBV4-1 to TRBJ2-5, with D unresolved. CDR1 is MGHRA, CDR2 YSYEKL, per germline. The germline V and J ends were trimmed by 0 bases and 7 bases, with 9 bases remaining between them. The length of the CDR3 is 13 residues. The CDR3 sequence is CASSQEFGRTQYF. The CDR3 DNA reads TGCGCCAGCAGCCAAGAATTCGGCCGGACCCAGTACTTC.